This T cell receptor (beta chain) is drawn from a study of radiotherapy plus CTLA-4 blockade in lung cancer. V was pared by 5 bases and J by 3 bases, with 9 bases of the junction left unmatched. The germline V gene encodes CDR1 LNHNV and CDR2 YYDKDF (reference sequence). CDR3 length equals 15 residues. Repertoires were generated with immunoSEQ multiplex PCR, while TCRdb's copy carries only in-frame clones and drops some. Counted here are roughly 110,000 clones, about 85% occurring once; the ten biggest clones make up roughly 2.5%. The sequence was obtained from a human donor with non-small cell lung cancer that progressed on radiotherapy plus ipilimumab. Some clones in this sample may be carry-over from other donors' samples. The sequencing here drew on peripheral blood, taken from a patient treated with radiotherapy plus ipilimumab. This chain links TRBV15 with TRBJ2-7; TRBD1 aligns across 8 bases. The CDR3: CATSLPGTGSYEQYF. CDR3 coding DNA: TGTGCCACCAGCTTACCCGGGACAGGAAGCTACGAGCAGTACTTC.